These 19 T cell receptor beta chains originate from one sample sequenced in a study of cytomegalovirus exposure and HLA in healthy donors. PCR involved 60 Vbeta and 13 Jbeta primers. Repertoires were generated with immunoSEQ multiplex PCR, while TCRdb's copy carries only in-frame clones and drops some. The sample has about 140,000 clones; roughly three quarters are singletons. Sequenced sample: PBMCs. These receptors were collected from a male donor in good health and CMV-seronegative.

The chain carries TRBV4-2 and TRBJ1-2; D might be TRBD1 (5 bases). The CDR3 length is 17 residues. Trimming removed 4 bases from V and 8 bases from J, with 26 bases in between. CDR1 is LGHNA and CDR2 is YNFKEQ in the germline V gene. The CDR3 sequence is CASSRPQVGESSGGYTF. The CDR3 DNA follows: TGTGCCAGCAGCCGGCCCCAAGTAGGGGAAAGTTCAGGAGGCTACACCTTC.

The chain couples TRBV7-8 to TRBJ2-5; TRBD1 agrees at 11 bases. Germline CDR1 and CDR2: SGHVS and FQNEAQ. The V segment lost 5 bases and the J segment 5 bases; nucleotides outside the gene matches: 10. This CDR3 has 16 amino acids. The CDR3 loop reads CASSLGQGARWETQYF. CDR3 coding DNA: TGTGCCAGCAGCCTTGGACAGGGGGCTAGATGGGAGACCCAGTACTTC.

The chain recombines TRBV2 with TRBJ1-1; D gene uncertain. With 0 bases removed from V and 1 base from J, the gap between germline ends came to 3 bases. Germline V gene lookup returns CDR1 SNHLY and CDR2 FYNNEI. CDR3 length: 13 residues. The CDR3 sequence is CASSEARNTEAFF. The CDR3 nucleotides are TGTGCCAGCAGTGAAGCCAGGAACACTGAAGCTTTCTTT.

The CDR3: CASSERGPPVRTQYF. As DNA, the CDR3 is TGTGCCAGCAGTGAAAGAGGCCCGCCAGTGCGGACCCAGTACTTC. The chain is built from TRBV6-1 and TRBJ2-5; no definite D call. V shed 2 bases and J shed 7 bases, with 17 bases lying between them. The length of the CDR3 is 15 residues. In germline, CDR1 is MNHNS, CDR2 SASEGT.

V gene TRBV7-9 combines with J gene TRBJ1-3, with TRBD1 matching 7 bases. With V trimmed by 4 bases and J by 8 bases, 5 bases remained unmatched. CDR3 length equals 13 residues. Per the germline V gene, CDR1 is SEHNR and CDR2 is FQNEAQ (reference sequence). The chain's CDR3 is CASSSDRSYTIYF. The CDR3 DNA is TGTGCCAGCAGCTCGGACAGGTCGTACACCATATATTTT. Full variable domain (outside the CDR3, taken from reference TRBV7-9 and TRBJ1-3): DTGVSQNPRHKITKRGQNVTFRCDPISEHNRLYWYRQTLGQGPEFLTYFQNEAQLEKSRLLSDRFSAERPKGSFSTLEIQRTEQGDSAMYLCASSSDRSYTIYFGEGSWLTVV.

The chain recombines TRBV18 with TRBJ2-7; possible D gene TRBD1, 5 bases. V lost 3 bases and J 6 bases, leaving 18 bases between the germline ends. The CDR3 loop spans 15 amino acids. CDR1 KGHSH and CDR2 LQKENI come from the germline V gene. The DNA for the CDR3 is TGTGCCAGCTCACCCTCGACAGCCTCAAGGGGCGAGCAGTACTTC. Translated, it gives CASSPSTASRGEQYF.

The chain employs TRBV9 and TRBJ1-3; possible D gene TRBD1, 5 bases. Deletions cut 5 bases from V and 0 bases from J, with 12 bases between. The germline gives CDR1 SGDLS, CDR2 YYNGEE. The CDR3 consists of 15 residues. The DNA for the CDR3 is TGTGCCAGCAGTCCAGGAGGGGACTCTGGAAACACCATATATTTT. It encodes CASSPGGDSGNTIYF. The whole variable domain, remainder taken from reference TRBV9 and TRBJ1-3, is DSGVTQTPKHLITATGQRVTLRCSPRSGDLSVYWYQQSLDQGLQFLIQYYNGEERAKGNILERFSAQQFPDLHSELNLSSLELGDSALYFCASSPGGDSGNTIYFGEGSWLTVV.

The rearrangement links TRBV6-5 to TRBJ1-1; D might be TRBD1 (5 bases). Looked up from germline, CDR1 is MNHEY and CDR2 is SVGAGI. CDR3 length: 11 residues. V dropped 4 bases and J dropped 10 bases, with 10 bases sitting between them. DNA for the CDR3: TGTGCCAGCAGTTCGTTGGGGGGAGCTTTCTTT. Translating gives CASSSLGGAFF.

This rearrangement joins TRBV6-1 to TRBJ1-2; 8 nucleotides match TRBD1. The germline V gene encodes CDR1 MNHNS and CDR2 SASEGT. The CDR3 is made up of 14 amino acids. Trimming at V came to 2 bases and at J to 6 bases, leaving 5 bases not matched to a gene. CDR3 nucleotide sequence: TGTGCCAGCAGTGAAAGGACAGGGAGTGATGGCTACACCTTC. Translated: CASSERTGSDGYTF.

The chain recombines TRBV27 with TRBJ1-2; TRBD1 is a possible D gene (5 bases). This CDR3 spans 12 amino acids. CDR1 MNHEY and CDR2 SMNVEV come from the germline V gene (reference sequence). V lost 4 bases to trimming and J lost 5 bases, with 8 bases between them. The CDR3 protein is CASSWGEYGYTF. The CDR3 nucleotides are TGTGCCAGCAGTTGGGGGGAATATGGCTACACCTTC.

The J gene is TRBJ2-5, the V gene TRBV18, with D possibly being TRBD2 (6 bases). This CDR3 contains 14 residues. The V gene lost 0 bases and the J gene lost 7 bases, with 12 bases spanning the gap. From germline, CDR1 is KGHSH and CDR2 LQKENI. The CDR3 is CASSPPGTGGTQYF. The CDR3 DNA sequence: TGTGCCAGCTCACCACCTGGGACTGGGGGGACCCAGTACTTC.

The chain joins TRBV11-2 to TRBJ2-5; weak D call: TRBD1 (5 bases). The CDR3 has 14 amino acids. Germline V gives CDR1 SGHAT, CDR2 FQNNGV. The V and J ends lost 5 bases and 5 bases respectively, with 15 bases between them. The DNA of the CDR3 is TGTGCCAGCAGCCGACAAGGGGATTTGGAGACCCAGTACTTC. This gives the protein CASSRQGDLETQYF.

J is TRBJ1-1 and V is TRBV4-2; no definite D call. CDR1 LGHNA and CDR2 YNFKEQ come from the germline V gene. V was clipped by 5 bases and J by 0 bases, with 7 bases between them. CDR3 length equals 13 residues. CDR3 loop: CASSATLNTEAFF. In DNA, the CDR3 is TGTGCCAGCAGCGCAACACTGAACACTGAAGCTTTCTTT.

The CDR3 DNA reads as TGCGCCAGCAGCTTGGGTAATCAGGGGGCTGCCGGAAACACCATATATTTT. Its translation is CASSLGNQGAAGNTIYF. The chain uses TRBV5-1 and TRBJ1-3; TRBD1 aligns across 8 bases. Unmatched junction bases numbered 9, after V lost 0 bases and J lost 4 bases. The CDR3 has 17 amino acids. The germline V gene encodes CDR1 SGHRS and CDR2 YFSETQ.

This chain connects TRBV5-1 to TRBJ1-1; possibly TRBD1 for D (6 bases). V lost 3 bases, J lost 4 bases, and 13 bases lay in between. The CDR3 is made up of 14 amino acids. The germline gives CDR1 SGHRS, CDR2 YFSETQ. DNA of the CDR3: TGCGCCAGCAGCTCCACAGGGATAGGCACTGAAGCTTTCTTT. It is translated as CASSSTGIGTEAFF.

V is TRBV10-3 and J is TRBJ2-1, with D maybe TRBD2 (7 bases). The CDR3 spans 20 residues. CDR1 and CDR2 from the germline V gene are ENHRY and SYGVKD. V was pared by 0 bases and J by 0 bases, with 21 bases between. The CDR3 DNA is TGTGCCATCAGTGAGTCGGGGGCGGGGGTTAAGAGAAGCTCCTACAATGAGCAGTTCTTC. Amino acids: CAISESGAGVKRSSYNEQFF.

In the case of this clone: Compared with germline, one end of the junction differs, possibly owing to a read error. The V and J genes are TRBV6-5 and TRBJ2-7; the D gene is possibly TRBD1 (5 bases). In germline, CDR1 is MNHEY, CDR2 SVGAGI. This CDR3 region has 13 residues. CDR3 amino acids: CASSWGSSCEQYF. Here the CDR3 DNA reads TGTGCCAGCAGTTGGGGCAGTTCCTGCGAGCAGTACTTC.

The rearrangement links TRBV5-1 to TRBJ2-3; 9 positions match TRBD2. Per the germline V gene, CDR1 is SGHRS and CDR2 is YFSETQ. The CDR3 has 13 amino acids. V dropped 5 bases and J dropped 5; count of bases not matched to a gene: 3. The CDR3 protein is CASRAGGEDTQYF. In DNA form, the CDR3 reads TGCGCCAGCAGGGCGGGGGGGGAAGATACGCAGTATTTT.

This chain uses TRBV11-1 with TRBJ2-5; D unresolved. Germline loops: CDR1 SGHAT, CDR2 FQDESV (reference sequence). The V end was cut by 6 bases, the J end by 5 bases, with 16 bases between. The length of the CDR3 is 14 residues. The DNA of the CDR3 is TGTGCCAGCAGTCCCCGAGGTAGCCGGGAGACCCAGTACTTC. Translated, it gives CASSPRGSRETQYF.